Listed here are 16 T cell receptor beta chains from one sample, sequenced in a study of tumor and adjacent non-tumor tissue in lung cancer. RNA was extracted from bulk tissue without any cell sorting. TCRbeta libraries were built with three rounds of nested PCR, modified from ARM-PCR. TCRdb analysed the multiplex PCR reads with MiXCR anew, one entry per CDR3 protein. The sample has under 150,000 distinct CDR3 sequences, roughly 70% seen once. The sample was lung tumor tissue. These receptors all stem from a man aged 55 to 70 with small cell lung cancer.

The gene calls are TRBV20-1 and TRBJ2-1; D gene ambiguous. Germline V lookup: CDR1 DFQATT, CDR2 SNEGSKA (reference sequence). Trimming stripped 0 bases from V and 9 bases from J, with 12 bases between. This CDR3 is 13 amino acids long. Written as DNA, the CDR3 is TGCAGTGCTAGAGACACGGCCCGGAGTGAGCAGTTCTTC. This gives the protein CSARDTARSEQFF.

This clonotype was seen just once. The germline gene is not matched at one end of the junction; a read error may be the cause. The gene calls are TRBV29-1 and TRBJ2-7; D could derive from TRBD1 or TRBD2 (6 bases each). Germline values: CDR1 SQVTM, CDR2 ANQGSEA. The CDR3 spans 12 residues. The CDR3 reads CGVIGGFYEQYF. CDR3 nucleotide sequence: TGCGGCGTGATAGGGGGGTTCTACGAGCAGTACTTC.

A note on this clonotype: Germline and junction disagree at one end, which may indicate a read error. The V and J genes are TRBV6-5 and TRBJ1-2; D is unresolved. CDR3 length: 14 residues. Germline V gives CDR1 MNHEY, CDR2 SVGAGI. CDR3 amino acids: CTSRYQIGNYGYTF. The CDR3 DNA reads as TGTACCAGCAGATACCAGATAGGAAACTATGGCTACACCTTC.

For this clonotype: The junction departs from germline at one end; a sequencing error may be responsible. V is TRBV6-5 and J is TRBJ2-7; D call uncertain. CDR3 length: 16 residues. Germline V gene data show CDR1 as MNHEY and CDR2 as SVGAGI. The CDR3 sequence: CATSANVGVGSYEQYF. Here the CDR3 DNA reads TGTGCCACCAGTGCCAACGTTGGGGTTGGCTCCTACGAGCAGTACTTC.

The CDR3 DNA follows: TGCAGTGCCGGAGCCACGGGGTTCTGGTGGGATACGCAGTATTTT. This sequence encodes CSAGATGFWWDTQYF. The chain recombines TRBV20-1 with TRBJ2-3; the D gene is possibly TRBD2 (5 bases). Per germline, CDR1 DFQATT and CDR2 SNEGSKA (reference sequence). The CDR3 contains 15 residues. The V gene lost 6 bases and the J gene lost 6 bases, with 22 bases spanning the gap.

Worth noting for this clonotype: A read error may produce the germline difference seen at one junction end. The chain recombines TRBV20-1 with TRBJ2-1, with D perhaps given as TRBD1 or TRBD2 (6 bases each). The CDR3 runs 17 residues. Looked up from germline, CDR1 is DFQATT and CDR2 is SNEGSKA (reference sequence). CDR3 sequence: CNARGGQQESGSNEQFF. CDR3 DNA sequence: TGCAATGCTAGAGGGGGGCAGCAGGAGTCTGGGAGCAATGAGCAGTTCTTC.

This clonotype ranks as medium-sized (0.01 to 0.1%). The V and J genes are TRBV11-2 and TRBJ2-1, with 11 nucleotides matching TRBD2. CDR1 SGHAT and CDR2 FQNNGV come from the germline V gene. V was clipped by 1 base and J by 12 bases; unmatched bases: 11. The length of the CDR3 is 16 residues. Written as DNA, the CDR3 is TGTGCCAGCAGCTTAGGCATAGCGGGAGGGCCCGGGGGGCAGTTCTTC. As protein: CASSLGIAGGPGGQFF.

Notes on this clonotype: A much larger clone differs from this one at a single base, so this may be a read error. The chain has TRBV20-1 and TRBJ2-5; tentatively, D is TRBD2 (5 bases). Germline CDR1 and CDR2: DFQATT and SNEGSKA (reference sequence). The CDR3 is 12 residues long. CDR3 DNA: TGCAGTCCTAGTGAAACTAGAGTGACCCAGTACTTC. Translated, it gives CSPSETRVTQYF.

A remark on this clonotype: A much larger clone lies a single base off, so this may be a read error. The chain links TRBV5-4 to TRBJ2-2; maybe TRBD2 (6 bases). This CDR3 comprises 14 residues. The germline gives CDR1 SGHNT, CDR2 YYREEE (reference sequence). The DNA of the CDR3 is TGTGCCAGCAGCCAGAACTGGAACACCGGGGGGCTGTTTTTT. Its translation is CASSQNWNTGGLFF.

Notes on this clonotype: The junction departs from the called germline gene at one end, perhaps through a read error. The chain joins TRBV20-1 to TRBJ2-1, with a possible D match to TRBD2 (6 bases). Germline loops: CDR1 DFQATT, CDR2 SNEGSKA (reference sequence). The length of the CDR3 is 14 residues. This CDR3 reads CSTRDLGTHAGQFF. CDR3 bases: TGCAGTACTAGAGATTTAGGGACTCACGCAGGGCAGTTCTTC.

This clonotype has just a few counts. Since a much larger clone is just one base distant, this may be a read error. The chain carries TRBV29-1 and TRBJ2-5, with a possible D match to TRBD2 (5 bases). Per the germline V gene, CDR1 is SQVTM and CDR2 is ANQGSEA. Trimming left V 8 bases short and J 3 bases short, with 16 bases between. CDR3 size: 13 residues. CDR3 nucleotide sequence: TGCAGCATTCTGGTCACGGGGAAAGAGACCCAGTACTTC. This gives the protein CSILVTGKETQYF.

For this clonotype: Sequence at one end of the junction differs from germline and may be a read error. The chain recombines TRBV11-3 with TRBJ1-1; the D gene is possibly TRBD1 (6 bases). Germline CDR1 is SGHNT and CDR2 is YENEEA. The CDR3 extends over 13 amino acids. The chain's CDR3 is CASTKEGGTEPFF. The CDR3, as DNA: TGTGCCAGCACCAAGGAGGGGGGCACTGAACCTTTCTTT.

This clonotype has just a few counts. A single base separates this from a much larger clone, so it may be a read error. V is TRBV29-1 and J is TRBJ2-5; perhaps TRBD2 as D (6 bases). The V gene's germline CDR1 is SQVTM and CDR2 ANQGSEA. This CDR3 has 14 amino acids. The CDR3 nucleotides read TGCGGCGTCGCCAGGGACGGGGGACAAGAGACCCAGTACTTC. Amino acids: CGVARDGGQETQYF.

The J gene is TRBJ2-7, the V gene TRBV29-1, with 9 positions matching TRBD1. V lost 1 base and J lost 12; bases outside the gene matches: 13. The CDR3 runs 14 residues. Per the germline V gene, CDR1 is SQVTM and CDR2 is ANQGSEA. The CDR3 loop is CSVEGGTGTFEWYF. The CDR3 coding sequence is TGCAGCGTTGAAGGAGGGACAGGGACGTTCGAGTGGTACTTC.

A word on this clonotype: At one of its ends the junction is not consistent with the germline gene, which may arise from a read error. The chain employs TRBV12-3 or TRBV12-4 and TRBJ2-7, with D possibly being TRBD2 (5 bases). The CDR3 totals 11 residues. CDR3 sequence: CVSGLAYEQYF. The CDR3 region has the DNA TGCGTCAGCGGTTTGGCCTACGAGCAGTACTTC.

A few counts support this clonotype. A clone one base away is much larger, so this may be a read error. The chain couples TRBV6-6 to TRBJ2-1; a weak D match, TRBD2 (6 bases). V was clipped by 5 bases and J by 3 bases, with 17 bases between them. Per the germline V gene, CDR1 is MNHNY and CDR2 is SVGAGI (reference sequence). The CDR3 is 16 amino acids. CDR3 DNA sequence: TGTGCCAGCAGTGCCTCAAGCGGGTGGTTCTACAATGAGCAGTTCTTC. This encodes CASSASSGWFYNEQFF.